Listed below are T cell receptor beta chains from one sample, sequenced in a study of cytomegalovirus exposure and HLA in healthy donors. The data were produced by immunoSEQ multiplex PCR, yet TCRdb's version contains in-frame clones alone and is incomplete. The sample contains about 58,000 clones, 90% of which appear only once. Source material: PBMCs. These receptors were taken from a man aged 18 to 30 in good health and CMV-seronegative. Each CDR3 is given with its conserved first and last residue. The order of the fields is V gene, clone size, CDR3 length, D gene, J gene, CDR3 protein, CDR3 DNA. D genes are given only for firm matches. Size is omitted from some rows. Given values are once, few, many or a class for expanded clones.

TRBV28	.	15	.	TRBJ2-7	CASSPRGAIGYEQYF	TGTGCCAGCAGTCCCCGCGGGGCCATTGGCTACGAGCAGTACTTC
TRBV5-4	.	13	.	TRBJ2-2	CASSPGFTGELFF	TGTGCCAGCAGCCCAGGGTTTACCGGGGAGCTGTTTTTT
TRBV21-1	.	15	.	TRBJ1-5	CASSTDRGPSQPQHF	TGTGCCAGCAGCACCGACAGGGGCCCCTCTCAGCCCCAGCATTTT
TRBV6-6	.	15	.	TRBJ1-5	CASSQETDAHQPQHF	TGTGCCAGCAGCCAGGAGACAGACGCCCATCAGCCCCAGCATTTT
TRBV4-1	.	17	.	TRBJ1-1	CASSRTWTTERSREAFF	TGCGCCAGCAGCCGAACCTGGACAACCGAACGAAGCAGGGAAGCTTTCTTT
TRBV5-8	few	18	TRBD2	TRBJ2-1	CASSTEKISGSSYNEQFF	TGTGCCAGCTCGACCGAAAAAATTAGCGGGAGCTCCTACAATGAGCAGTTCTTC
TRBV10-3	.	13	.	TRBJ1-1	CAISPRENTEAFF	TGTGCCATCAGCCCCCGGGAGAACACTGAAGCTTTCTTT
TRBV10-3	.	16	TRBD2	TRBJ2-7	CAISVGTSGTDYEQYF	TGTGCCATCAGTGTCGGGACTAGCGGGACCGACTACGAGCAGTACTTC
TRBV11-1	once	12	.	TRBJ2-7	CASSFTNYEQYF	TGTGCCAGCAGCTTCACTAACTACGAGCAGTACTTC
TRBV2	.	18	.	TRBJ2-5	CASRTVGIFSGPQETQYF	TGTGCCAGCAGGACCGTCGGGATTTTCTCCGGACCACAAGAGACCCAGTACTTC
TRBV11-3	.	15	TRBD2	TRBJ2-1	CASSLDSGTYNEQFF	TGTGCCAGCAGCTTAGATAGCGGGACCTACAATGAGCAGTTCTTC
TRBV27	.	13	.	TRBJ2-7	CASSLAGGYEQYF	TGTGCCAGCAGTCTAGCCGGAGGCTACGAGCAGTACTTC
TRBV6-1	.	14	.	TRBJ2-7	CASSEGAGSYEQYF	TGTGCCAGCAGTGAAGGGGCGGGCAGTTACGAGCAGTACTTC
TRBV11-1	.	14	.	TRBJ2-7	CASSLDWRGYEQYF	TGTGCCAGCAGCCTGGATTGGAGGGGCTACGAGCAGTACTTC
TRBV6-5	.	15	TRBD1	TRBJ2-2	CASSYGTGRAGELFF	TGTGCCAGCAGTTACGGGACAGGGAGAGCCGGGGAGCTGTTTTTT
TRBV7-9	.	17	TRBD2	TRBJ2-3	CASSFRAGGPDTDTQYF	TGTGCCAGCAGCTTTAGAGCGGGAGGGCCTGACACAGATACGCAGTATTTT
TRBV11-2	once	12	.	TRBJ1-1	CASEQEYTEAFF	TGTGCCAGCGAACAAGAATACACTGAAGCTTTCTTT
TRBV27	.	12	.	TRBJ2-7	CASSLGRDEQYF	TGTGCCAGCAGTTTAGGTCGGGACGAGCAGTACTTC
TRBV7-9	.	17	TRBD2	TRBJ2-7	CASSLLVGGGGSYEQYF	TGTGCCAGCAGCTTGTTGGTAGGCGGGGGGGGTTCCTACGAGCAGTACTTC
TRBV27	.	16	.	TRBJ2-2	CASSPPHSSLTGELFF	TGTGCCAGCAGTCCCCCGCACAGTTCTCTGACCGGGGAGCTGTTTTTT
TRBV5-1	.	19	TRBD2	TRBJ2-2	CASSFGGFGLAGNTGELFF	TGCGCCAGCAGCTTTGGGGGATTTGGGCTAGCGGGAAACACCGGGGAGCTGTTTTTT
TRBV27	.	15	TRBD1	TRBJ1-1	CASKLAPQGATEAFF	TGTGCCAGCAAACTGGCCCCGCAGGGGGCAACTGAAGCTTTCTTT
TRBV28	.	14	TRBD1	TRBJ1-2	CATGTGGINYGYTF	TGTGCCACGGGGACAGGGGGCATCAACTATGGCTACACCTTC
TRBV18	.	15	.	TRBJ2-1	CASSEGPSSYNEQFF	TGTGCCAGCTCGGAGGGCCCGAGCTCCTACAATGAGCAGTTCTTC
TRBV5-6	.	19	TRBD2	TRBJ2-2	CASSSRRALGEGSTGELFF	TGTGCCAGCAGCAGCAGAAGGGCGTTGGGGGAGGGTTCGACCGGGGAGCTGTTTTTT
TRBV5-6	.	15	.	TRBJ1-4	CASSSQGGVREKLFF	TGTGCCAGCAGCTCGCAGGGTGGGGTACGTGAAAAACTGTTTTTT
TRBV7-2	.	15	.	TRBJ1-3	CASREYQGYGNTIYF	TGTGCCAGCAGGGAATACCAGGGGTACGGAAACACCATATATTTT
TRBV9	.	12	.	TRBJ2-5	CASSVGGGTRYF	.
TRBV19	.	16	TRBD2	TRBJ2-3	CASSRTSGQSTDTQYF	TGTGCCAGTAGTAGGACTAGCGGGCAAAGCACAGATACGCAGTATTTT
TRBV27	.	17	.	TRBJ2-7	CASSPFGELSFSYEQYF	TGTGCCAGCAGTCCTTTTGGAGAGTTGTCTTTCTCCTACGAGCAGTACTTC
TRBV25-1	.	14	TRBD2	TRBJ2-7	CASSEASGSDEQYF	TGTGCCAGCAGTGAGGCTAGCGGGAGCGACGAGCAGTACTTC
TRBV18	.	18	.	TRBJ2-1	CASSLAHGGGRVYNEQFF	TGTGCCAGCTCACTTGCCCACGGAGGAGGGCGGGTGTACAATGAGCAGTTCTTC
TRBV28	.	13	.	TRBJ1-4	CASSLTTNEKLFF	TGTGCCAGCAGCCTAACAACTAATGAAAAACTGTTTTTT
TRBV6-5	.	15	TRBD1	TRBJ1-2	CASSNPQGGSYGYTF	TGTGCCAGCAGTAACCCACAGGGGGGATCCTATGGCTACACCTTC